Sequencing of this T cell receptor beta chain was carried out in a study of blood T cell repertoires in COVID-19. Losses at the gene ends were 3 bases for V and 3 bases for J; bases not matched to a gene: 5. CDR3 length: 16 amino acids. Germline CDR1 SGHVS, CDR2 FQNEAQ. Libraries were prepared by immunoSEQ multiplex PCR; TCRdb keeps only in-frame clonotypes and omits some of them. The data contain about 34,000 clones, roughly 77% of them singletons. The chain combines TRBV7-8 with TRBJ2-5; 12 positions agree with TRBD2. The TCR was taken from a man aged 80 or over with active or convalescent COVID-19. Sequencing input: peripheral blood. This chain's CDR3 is CASSFGSSGREETQYF. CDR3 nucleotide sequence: TGTGCCAGCAGCTTCGGGTCTAGCGGGAGGGAAGAGACCCAGTACTTC.